This note documents a single T cell receptor beta chain sequence. The antigen is not known. The data stem from a study of PD-1 blockade in classical Hodgkin lymphoma. At the level of the study: With a 2-week interval, patients received intravenous nivolumab at 3 mg/kg. Study outcomes and limitations: With CD4+ cells, TCR diversity rose significantly by C4D1, but not with CD8+ cells. Relapsed/refractory patients reportedly had lower baseline diversity than newly diagnosed patients. Patients starting nivolumab less than 1 year after ASCT had lower diversity and were excluded from later analyses.

Unmatched junction bases numbered 6, after V lost 4 bases and J lost 4 bases. Germline CDR1 SEHNR, CDR2 FQNEAQ (reference sequence). The CDR3 has 14 amino acids. All trial patients relapsed after autologous stem cell transplantation. Generated by immunoSEQ multiplex PCR, the TCRdb table keeps only in-frame clones and is missing some. The data contain 50,000 to 85,000 clones, 60% to 80% of them singletons. The TCR sequence derives from a human donor with classical Hodgkin lymphoma. The source was peripheral blood mononuclear cells (PBMCs), collected before the second cycle of nivolumab. The V gene is TRBV7-9, the J gene TRBJ1-1; 7 nucleotides align to TRBD1. The CDR3 reads CASSWTGGSTEAFF. In nucleotides, the CDR3 is TGTGCCAGCAGCTGGACAGGAGGGAGCACTGAAGCTTTCTTT.